The T cell receptor beta chain described here comes from a study of T cell responses to AZD1222 COVID-19 vaccine. In the study overall: Second doses at about 4 or about 12 weeks were pooled.

CDR3 length: 16 residues. Trimming removed 0 bases at V and 4 bases at J, with 16 bases between. The germline V gene has CDR1 MNHEY and CDR2 SVGEGT. Here immunoSEQ multiplex PCR was the method, and the copy in TCRdb shows in-frame clones only, minus some. Of some 87,000 clones listed, approximately 90% were seen once; the top ten hold about 28%. Notes on this clone: Its antigen is not identified.

Findings and limits, study-wide: It should be noted that donors were predominantly white British and more often female, and clonal diversity was possibly underestimated.

The source is an adult in good health. The starting material was peripheral blood, obtained on day 0 of AZD1222 vaccination. V gene TRBV6-2 or TRBV6-3 combines with J gene TRBJ2-7; D gene ambiguous. CDR3 coding DNA: TGTGCCAGCAGTTACTCCCCCGGATGGGCTACATACGAGCAGTACTTC. Translating gives CASSYSPGWATYEQYF.